The sequence of this T cell receptor beta chain was determined in a study of shared clonotypes between healthy human individuals. Sequencing used immunoSEQ multiplex PCR; TCRdb keeps in-frame clones, though not all of them. Of about 1.5 million clones listed, 95% to 99% were seen once; the top ten hold 0.4% to 0.55%. CDR3 size: 19 residues. The germline gives CDR1 MGHRA, CDR2 YSYEKL. V was cut by 1 base and J by 3 bases, with 25 bases left in between. The chain combines TRBV4-1 with TRBJ2-7, with a possible D match to TRBD2 (6 bases). Specimen: naive CD4+ T cells sorted from blood. Subset defined: CD45RA+ positively selected. The receptor's source is a man aged 25-40 years in good health. The CDR3 bases are TGCGCCAGCAGCCAAGCCCCGGGCAGGGCTGGTAGCGGAGGCTACGAGCAGTACTTC. Amino acid sequence: CASSQAPGRAGSGGYEQYF.